This record covers a single T cell receptor beta chain. Via MiXCR, TCRdb re-called the RT-PCR reads, giving one row per CDR3 protein. The sample has approximately 230,000 distinct CDR3 sequences, over 9% seen once; the top ten hold more than 7%. The source of the sample is a study of response to subunit inactivated influenza vaccine. V lost 6 bases to trimming and J lost 3 bases, with 8 bases between them. The CDR3 is made up of 13 amino acids. The source of this sequence is a man aged 45-65 years who received an inactivated influenza vaccine. The rearrangement joins TRBV12-3 or TRBV12-4 to TRBJ2-2; D call uncertain. Sequences were derived from non-naive T cells sorted from PBMCs, sampled 14 days before vaccination. DNA of the CDR3: TGTGCCAGCAGGGCAGCTCACACCGGGGAGCTGTTTTTT. It translates to CASRAAHTGELFF.